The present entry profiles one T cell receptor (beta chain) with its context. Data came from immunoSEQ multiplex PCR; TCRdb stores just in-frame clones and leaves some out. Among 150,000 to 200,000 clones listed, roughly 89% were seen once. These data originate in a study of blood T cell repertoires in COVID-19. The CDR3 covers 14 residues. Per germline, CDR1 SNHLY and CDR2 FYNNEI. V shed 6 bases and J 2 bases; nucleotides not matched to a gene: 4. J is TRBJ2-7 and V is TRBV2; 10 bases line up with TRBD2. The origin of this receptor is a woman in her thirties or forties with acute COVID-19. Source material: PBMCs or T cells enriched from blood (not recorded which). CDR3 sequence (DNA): TGTGCCAGCAGAAGGACTAGCGGCGCCTACGAGCAGTACTTC. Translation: CASRRTSGAYEQYF.